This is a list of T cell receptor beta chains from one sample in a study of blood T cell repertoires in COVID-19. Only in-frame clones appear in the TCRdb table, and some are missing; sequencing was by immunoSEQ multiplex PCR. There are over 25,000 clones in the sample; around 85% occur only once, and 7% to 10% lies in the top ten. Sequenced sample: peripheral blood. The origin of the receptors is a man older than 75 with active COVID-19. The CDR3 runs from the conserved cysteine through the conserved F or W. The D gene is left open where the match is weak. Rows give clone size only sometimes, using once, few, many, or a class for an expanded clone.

CASSEQDRLPHEQYF	TGTGCCAGCAGTGAGCAGGACAGGCTCCCCCACGAGCAGTACTTC	TRBV6-1	TRBD1	TRBJ2-7	.
CASSPALGVNEQYF	TGTGCCAGCAGCCCGGCTTTAGGGGTCAACGAGCAGTACTTC	TRBV28	.	TRBJ2-7	.
CASSARTGSGANVLTF	TGTGCCAGCAGCGCCCGGACAGGGTCTGGGGCCAACGTCCTGACTTTC	TRBV9	TRBD1	TRBJ2-6	.
CASSADSGTGHEKLFF	TGTGCCAGTAGTGCCGACTCCGGGACAGGGCATGAAAAACTGTTTTTT	TRBV19	TRBD1	TRBJ1-4	.
CASSLGGESSYNEQFF	TGTGCCAGCAGCTTGGGGGGGGAGAGCTCCTACAATGAGCAGTTCTTC	TRBV5-4	.	TRBJ2-1	once
CASSSNRASDTQYF	TGTGCCAGCAGCAGTAACAGGGCATCAGATACGCAGTATTTT	TRBV7-3	.	TRBJ2-3	.
CASSLVGEGYTF	TGTGCCAGCAGCTTAGTAGGGGAAGGCTACACCTTC	TRBV7-9	.	TRBJ1-2	.
CASSIAVSTDTQYF	TGTGCCAGCAGTATAGCAGTTAGCACAGATACGCAGTATTTT	TRBV6-5	.	TRBJ2-3	.
CASSLRGGAGGNIQYF	TGCGCCAGCAGCTTGCGAGGGGGCGCCGGGGGAAACATTCAGTACTTC	TRBV5-1	.	TRBJ2-4	.
CASSDDRPWGAFF	TGTGCCAGCAGTGACGACAGGCCCTGGGGAGCTTTCTTT	TRBV6-1	.	TRBJ1-1	.
CASRTGGSTGNTIYF	TGTGCCAGCAGGACCGGAGGATCGACTGGAAACACCATATATTTT	TRBV5-6	.	TRBJ1-3	.
CAASQGYNSPLHF	TGTGCCGCTTCGCAGGGATATAATTCACCCCTCCACTTT	TRBV30	.	TRBJ1-6	.
CASSPRAGDSYEQYF	TGTGCCAGCTCACCTCGGGCAGGGGACTCCTACGAGCAGTACTTC	TRBV18	.	TRBJ2-7	.
CASSPRGLDEAFF	TGTGCCAGCAGCCCCAGGGGGTTGGATGAAGCTTTCTTT	TRBV27	TRBD1	TRBJ1-1	.
CASSPPAGNPHGYTF	TGTGCCAGCTCACCACCGGCAGGGAACCCCCATGGCTACACCTTC	TRBV18	.	TRBJ1-2	.
CASSEGRGDTQYF	TGTGCCAGCAGTGAAGGGCGAGGAGATACGCAGTATTTT	TRBV2	.	TRBJ2-3	.
CASRHGDRYNYGYTF	TGTGCCAGCAGGCATGGGGACAGGTATAACTATGGCTACACCTTC	TRBV28	TRBD1	TRBJ1-2	few
CASSPRLTGGSYEQYF	TGTGCCAGCTCACCACGCTTGACAGGGGGCTCCTACGAGCAGTACTTC	TRBV18	TRBD1	TRBJ2-7	.
CAISTRGDPKGTQYF	TGTGCCATCTCCACCCGGGGGGACCCAAAGGGTACGCAGTATTTT	TRBV6-5	TRBD2	TRBJ2-3	once
CASSSTGTGTGYTF	TGTGCCAGCAGTTCGACCGGGACAGGGACCGGCTACACCTTC	TRBV6-5	TRBD1	TRBJ1-2	.
CASSPGGGRAEAFF	TGTGCCAGCAGCCCGGGAGGGGGGCGGGCTGAAGCTTTCTTT	TRBV11-2	.	TRBJ1-1	.
CASTKGQGRTEAFF	TGTGCCAGCACCAAAGGACAGGGGAGGACTGAAGCTTTCTTT	TRBV6-5	TRBD1	TRBJ1-1	.
CASNLGRGANTEAFF	TGTGCCAGCAACCTCGGTCGTGGAGCGAACACTGAAGCTTTCTTT	TRBV6-5	.	TRBJ1-1	.
CASSPGQGAFSYTF	TGTGCCAGCAGCCCAGGACAGGGGGCTTTCAGCTACACCTTC	TRBV6-5	TRBD1	TRBJ1-2	.
CASSLGVSGANVLTF	TGCGCCAGCAGCTTGGGAGTTTCTGGGGCCAACGTCCTGACTTTC	TRBV5-1	.	TRBJ2-6	once
CASSQAGGTDTQYF	TGTGCCAGCAGCCAAGCGGGAGGGACAGATACGCAGTATTTT	TRBV3-1/TRBV3-2	TRBD2	TRBJ2-3	.
CATSRAAKAQPQHF	TGTGCCACCAGCAGAGCTGCGAAAGCTCAGCCCCAGCATTTT	TRBV15	.	TRBJ1-5	.
CASSVGAGADTDTQYF	TGTGCCAGCAGCGTCGGAGCGGGGGCCGACACAGATACGCAGTATTTT	TRBV9	TRBD2	TRBJ2-3	.
CASSGGRVEKGYTF	TGTGCCAGCAGTGGGGGCAGGGTAGAGAAGGGCTACACCTTC	TRBV2	.	TRBJ1-2	few
CASSPTVSHYEQYF	TGTGCCAGCAGCCCCACAGTGTCCCACTACGAGCAGTACTTC	TRBV6-5	.	TRBJ2-7	.
CASSLPFSGSGNTIYF	TGTGCCAGCAGCCTCCCATTCTCAGGGTCTGGAAACACCATATATTTT	TRBV4-2	.	TRBJ1-3	.
CSASLSGGDDGYTF	TGCAGTGCTAGTTTGTCAGGGGGCGATGATGGCTACACCTTC	TRBV20-1	TRBD1	TRBJ1-2	.
CASSRVGAPDTQYF	TGTGCCAGCAGCAGGGTGGGGGCCCCAGATACGCAGTATTTT	TRBV5-6	.	TRBJ2-3	few
CASPPMGTGVPYNEKLFF	TGCGCCAGCCCCCCAATGGGGACAGGGGTTCCATATAATGAAAAACTGTTTTTT	TRBV5-1	TRBD1	TRBJ1-4	.
CASSRGRWQGRNEQFF	TGTGCCAGCAGCAGAGGGCGCTGGCAGGGGCGGAATGAGCAGTTCTTC	TRBV7-2	.	TRBJ2-1	.
CASSRQGNADTQYF	TGTGCCAGCTCCCGACAGGGGAACGCAGATACGCAGTATTTT	TRBV18	TRBD1	TRBJ2-3	.
CASSFSGGNTGELFF	TGTGCCAGTAGTTTTAGCGGGGGGAACACCGGGGAGCTGTTTTTT	TRBV19	TRBD2	TRBJ2-2	.
CASSQGGGALNEQFF	TGTGCCAGCAGCCAAGGCGGGGGGGCTCTCAATGAGCAGTTCTTC	TRBV3-1/TRBV3-2	TRBD2	TRBJ2-1	.
CASRTGTGNEKLFF	TGTGCCAGCAGAACTGGGACAGGGAATGAAAAACTGTTTTTT	TRBV6-6	TRBD1	TRBJ1-4	.
CASSEIRRGVGYGYTF	TGTGCCAGCAGTGAAATTCGACGGGGGGTTGGCTACGGCTACACCTTC	TRBV2	.	TRBJ1-2	.
CASSEHRSNTEAFF	TGTGCCAGCAGTGAGCACAGGTCGAACACTGAAGCTTTCTTT	TRBV6-1	.	TRBJ1-1	.
CASSVSYNYGYTF	TGTGCCAGCAGTGTCAGTTATAACTATGGCTACACCTTC	TRBV25-1	.	TRBJ1-2	.
CASSPTQVRGYTF	TGTGCCAGCAGCCCGACGCAGGTTCGAGGCTACACCTTC	TRBV3-1/TRBV3-2	.	TRBJ1-2	.
CASSYVAGGQETQYF	TGTGCCAGCAGTTACGTAGCGGGGGGGCAAGAGACCCAGTACTTC	TRBV6-6	TRBD2	TRBJ2-5	.
CASSSPGGGDGYTF	TGTGCCAGCAGCTCCCCCGGGGGAGGGGATGGCTACACCTTC	TRBV5-6	.	TRBJ1-2	.
CASSVVSEAYTQYF	TGTGCCAGCAGCGTAGTAAGTGAGGCTTATACGCAGTATTTT	TRBV9	.	TRBJ2-3	.
CASRPSGNYNEQFF	TGTGCCAGCAGACCCTCCGGGAACTACAATGAGCAGTTCTTC	TRBV6-5	.	TRBJ2-1	.
CASSGGQGGQTQYF	TGTGCCAGCAGCGGGGGACAGGGGGGTCAGACCCAGTACTTC	TRBV2	TRBD1	TRBJ2-5	.
CASSLAGGLDEQYF	TGTGCCAGCAGCCTAGCGGGGGGGCTCGACGAGCAGTACTTC	TRBV27	TRBD2	TRBJ2-7	.
CASSLDAGGEQPQHF	TGTGCCAGCAGCTTAGACGCCGGGGGAGAACAGCCCCAGCATTTT	TRBV11-2	.	TRBJ1-5	.
CASSPGDRPLTDTQYF	TGCGCCAGCAGCCCGGGCGACAGGCCCCTCACAGATACGCAGTATTTT	TRBV5-1	.	TRBJ2-3	.
CASSLEGDTDTQYF	TGCGCCAGCAGCTTGGAGGGGGACACAGATACGCAGTATTTT	TRBV5-1	.	TRBJ2-3	.
CAISGGLGHGYTF	TGTGCCATCAGTGGGGGACTGGGGCATGGCTACACCTTC	TRBV10-3	.	TRBJ1-2	once
CASSPGRGPNYGYTF	TGTGCCAGCTCACCAGGGAGGGGTCCTAACTATGGCTACACCTTC	TRBV18	.	TRBJ1-2	.
CASSSREGRTGELFF	TGTGCCAGCAGTTCCAGGGAGGGCCGCACCGGGGAGCTGTTTTTT	TRBV6-5	TRBD2	TRBJ2-2	.
CASSYRQREELFF	TGTGCCAGCAGTTACCGACAGCGGGAAGAGCTGTTTTTT	TRBV6-2/TRBV6-3	TRBD2	TRBJ2-2	.